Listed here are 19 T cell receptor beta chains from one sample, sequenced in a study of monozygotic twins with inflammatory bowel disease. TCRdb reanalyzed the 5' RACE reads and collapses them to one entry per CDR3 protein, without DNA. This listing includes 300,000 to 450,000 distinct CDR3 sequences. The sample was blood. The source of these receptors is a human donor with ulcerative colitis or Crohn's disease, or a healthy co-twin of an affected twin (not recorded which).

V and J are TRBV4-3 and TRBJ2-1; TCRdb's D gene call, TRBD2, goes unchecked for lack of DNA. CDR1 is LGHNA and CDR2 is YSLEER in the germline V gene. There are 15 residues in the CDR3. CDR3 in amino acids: CASSQGVLGGNEQFF.

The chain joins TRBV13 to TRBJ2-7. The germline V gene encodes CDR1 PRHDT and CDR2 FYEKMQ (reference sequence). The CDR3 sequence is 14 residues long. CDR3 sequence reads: CASSYDQSSYEQYF.

CDR3: CASSPLRNEQFF. The rearrangement joins TRBV11-2 to TRBJ2-1; TCRdb reports TRBD1, a call that lacks DNA to check it against. Germline CDR1 reads SGHAT; CDR2 reads FQNNGV. This CDR3 has 12 residues. The full variable domain, rest sourced from reference TRBV11-2 and TRBJ2-1, is EAGVAQSPRYKIIEKRQSVAFWCNPISGHATLYWYQQILGQGPKLLIQFQNNGVVDDSQLPKDRFSAERLKGVDSTLKIQPAKLEDSAVYLCASSPLRNEQFFGPGTRLTVL.

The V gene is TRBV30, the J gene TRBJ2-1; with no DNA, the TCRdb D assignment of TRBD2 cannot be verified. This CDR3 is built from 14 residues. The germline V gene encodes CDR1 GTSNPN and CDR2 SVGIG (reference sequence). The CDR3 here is CAWSPQKIAGEQFF.

CDR3 sequence: CSARDLFRGPGNTIYF. V and J are TRBV20-1 and TRBJ1-3; without DNA, the TCRdb call of TRBD1 cannot be checked. There are 16 residues in the CDR3. Germline-derived CDR1 and CDR2 are DFQATT and SNEGSKA (reference sequence).

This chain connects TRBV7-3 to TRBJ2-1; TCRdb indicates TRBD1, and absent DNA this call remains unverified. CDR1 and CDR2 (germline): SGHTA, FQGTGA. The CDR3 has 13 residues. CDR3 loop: CASSEPRGAEQFF.

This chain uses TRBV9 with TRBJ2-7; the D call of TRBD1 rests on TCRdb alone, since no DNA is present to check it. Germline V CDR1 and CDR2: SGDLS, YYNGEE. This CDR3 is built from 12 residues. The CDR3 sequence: CASSGGGYEQYF.

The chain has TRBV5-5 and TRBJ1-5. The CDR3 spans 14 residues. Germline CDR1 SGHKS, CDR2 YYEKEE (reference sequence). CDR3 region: CASSLEPVYQPQHF. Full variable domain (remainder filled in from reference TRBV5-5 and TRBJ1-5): DAGVTQSPTHLIKTRGQQVTLRCSPISGHKSVSWYQQVLGQGPQFIFQYYEKEERGRGNFPDRFSARQFPNYSSELNVNALLLGDSALYLCASSLEPVYQPQHFGDGTRLSIL.

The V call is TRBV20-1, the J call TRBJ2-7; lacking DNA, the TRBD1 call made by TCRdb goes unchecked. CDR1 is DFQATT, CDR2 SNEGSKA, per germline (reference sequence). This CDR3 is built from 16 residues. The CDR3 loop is CSATIFTGTSTYEQYF.

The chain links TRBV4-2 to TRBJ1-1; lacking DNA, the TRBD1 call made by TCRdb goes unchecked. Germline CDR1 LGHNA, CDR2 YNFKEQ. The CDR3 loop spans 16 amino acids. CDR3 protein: CASSQSEGVMNTEAFF.

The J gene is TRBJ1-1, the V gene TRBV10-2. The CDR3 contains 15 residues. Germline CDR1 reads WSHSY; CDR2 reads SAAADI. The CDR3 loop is CASSEPMTARPEAFF.

The CDR3 sequence: CASSLVAGVQETQYF. The rearrangement uses TRBV27 and TRBJ2-5; TCRdb indicates TRBD2, and absent DNA this call remains unverified. CDR1 is MNHEY and CDR2 is SMNVEV in the germline V gene (reference sequence). The CDR3 sequence is 15 residues long.

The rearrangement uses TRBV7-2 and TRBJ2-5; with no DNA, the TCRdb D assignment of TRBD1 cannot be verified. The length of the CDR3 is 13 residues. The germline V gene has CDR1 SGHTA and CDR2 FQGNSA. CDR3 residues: CASSLAVQGTQYF.

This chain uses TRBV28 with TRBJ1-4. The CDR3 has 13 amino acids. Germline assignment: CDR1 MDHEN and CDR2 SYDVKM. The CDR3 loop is CASSYEKNEKLFF.

CDR3 protein: CASSLSGTGGTEQFF. V and J are TRBV5-5 and TRBJ2-1; TCRdb's D call of TRBD1 is untestable without DNA. This CDR3 has 15 amino acids. CDR1 is SGHKS and CDR2 is YYEKEE in the germline V gene (reference sequence).

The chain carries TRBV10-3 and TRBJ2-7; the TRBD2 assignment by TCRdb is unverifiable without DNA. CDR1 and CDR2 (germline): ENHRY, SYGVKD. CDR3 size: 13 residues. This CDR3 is CAISDQAEGEQYF.

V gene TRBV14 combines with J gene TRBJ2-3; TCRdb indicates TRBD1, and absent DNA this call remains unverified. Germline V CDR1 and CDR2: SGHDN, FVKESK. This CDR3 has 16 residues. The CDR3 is CASSQEDALDRDTQYF.

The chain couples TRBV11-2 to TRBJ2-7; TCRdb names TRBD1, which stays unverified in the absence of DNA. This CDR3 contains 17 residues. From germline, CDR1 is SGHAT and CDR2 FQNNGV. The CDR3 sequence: CASSLYVGETVFYEQYF. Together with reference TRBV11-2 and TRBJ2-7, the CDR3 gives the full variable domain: EAGVAQSPRYKIIEKRQSVAFWCNPISGHATLYWYQQILGQGPKLLIQFQNNGVVDDSQLPKDRFSAERLKGVDSTLKIQPAKLEDSAVYLCASSLYVGETVFYEQYFGPGTRLTVT.

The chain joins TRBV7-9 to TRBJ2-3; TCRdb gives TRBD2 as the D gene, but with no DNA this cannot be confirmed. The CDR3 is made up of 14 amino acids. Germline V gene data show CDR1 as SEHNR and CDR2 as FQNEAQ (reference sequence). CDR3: CASSSLGPRQSQYF.